This T cell receptor beta chain originates from a study of blood T cell repertoires in COVID-19. In the study overall: Sources were T cells, B-cell-depleted T cells, or PBMCs; the material itself was cDNA or gDNA.

Some clones are missing from TCRdb's copy, which holds only in-frame ones; the method was immunoSEQ multiplex PCR. The sample consists of about 270,000 clones, roughly 90% of them appearing once. In terms of age and location, participants ranged from about 18 to 90 years and lived in fewer than 30 US areas. Participant-reported clinical history was the basis for cohort assignment. The CDR3 covers 15 residues. CDR1 is SGDLS and CDR2 is YYNGEE in the germline V gene. The V gene lost 0 bases and the J gene lost 4 bases, with 14 bases spanning the gap. V gene TRBV9 combines with J gene TRBJ2-7, with D perhaps TRBD2 (5 bases). The material sequenced was PBMCs or T cells enriched from blood (not recorded which). This TCR was sampled from a man in his forties or fifties who had been exposed to COVID-19. The CDR3 sequence: CASSVGIAPTYEQYF. The CDR3 DNA reads as TGTGCCAGCAGCGTAGGAATAGCGCCTACTTACGAGCAGTACTTC.